These 15 T cell receptor beta chains share one sample of origin, sequenced in a study of naive and memory T cell subsets. Two oligonucleotides, mixed equimolar, formed the beta constant-region primer covering TRBC1 and TRBC2. In TCRdb, the UMI-ligation and nested PCR reads were re-called with MiXCR into one record per CDR3 protein. The sample contains approximately 140,000 distinct CDR3 sequences, 17% of which appear only once. The sample consisted of naive CD4+ T cells from blood. The receptors originated from a human donor in good health.

The rearrangement uses TRBV6-5 and TRBJ1-5, with D hard to call. V was clipped by 6 bases and J by 4 bases, with 16 bases between them. The CDR3 has 15 amino acids. CDR1 MNHEY and CDR2 SVGAGI come from the germline V gene. The CDR3 bases are TGTGCCAGCAGACCCGGTTGGGAAGGGAATCAGCCCCAGCATTTT. Amino acid sequence: CASRPGWEGNQPQHF.

This clonotype was detected only a few times. J is TRBJ2-3 and V is TRBV24-1; D possibly matches TRBD1 or TRBD2 (5 bases each). Germline lookup yields CDR1 KGHDR and CDR2 SFDVKD. Trimming removed 2 bases at V and 7 bases at J, with 15 bases between. This CDR3 is 15 amino acids long. The CDR3 protein is CATSDSGPVGNTQYF. In nucleotides, the CDR3 is TGTGCCACCAGTGATTCGGGACCCGTAGGGAATACGCAGTATTTT.

This clonotype was seen only a few times. The genes are TRBV7-6 and TRBJ1-1, with D unclear. CDR3 length: 17 residues. Between the trimmed V and J ends, which lost 0 bases and 0 bases, there was a span of 14 bases. The germline CDR1 and CDR2 sequences are SGHVS and FNYEAQ. The CDR3 reads CASSLAPPEILNTEAFF. The CDR3 nucleotides are TGTGCCAGCAGCTTAGCCCCACCCGAGATATTGAACACTGAAGCTTTCTTT.

The gene calls are TRBV5-4 and TRBJ2-2; TRBD1 matches 9 bases. The CDR3 sequence is 15 residues long. Germline assignment: CDR1 SGHNT and CDR2 YYREEE (reference sequence). With V trimmed by 3 bases and J by 3 bases, 3 bases remained unmatched. In DNA form, the CDR3 reads TGTGCCAGCAGCTGGACAGGGGACTACACCGGGGAGCTGTTTTTT. Encoded protein: CASSWTGDYTGELFF.

This clonotype was seen only once. This sequence joins TRBV4-2 and TRBJ2-7; maybe TRBD2 (5 bases). Germline V lookup: CDR1 LGHNA, CDR2 YNFKEQ. The CDR3 is 15 amino acids. V lost 0 bases to trimming and J lost 2 bases, with 11 bases between them. The DNA of the CDR3 is TGTGCCAGCAGCCAAGATCTGGACTCCACCTACGAGCAGTACTTC. This sequence encodes CASSQDLDSTYEQYF.

The chain is built from TRBV3-1 and TRBJ1-2, with 8 bases that match TRBD1. Losses at the gene ends were 5 bases for V and 4 bases for J; bases not matched to a gene: 3. The CDR3 spans 13 residues. The germline V gene has CDR1 LGHDT and CDR2 YNNKEL (reference sequence). The CDR3 DNA reads TGTGCCAGCAGCACCGGGACAGGCTATGGCTACACCTTC. This translates into CASSTGTGYGYTF.

This chain connects TRBV5-1 to TRBJ2-5; TRBD1 is a possible D gene (6 bases). The germline V gene encodes CDR1 SGHRS and CDR2 YFSETQ. CDR3 size: 14 residues. V was shortened by 5 bases and J by 1 base, with 12 bases between the two germline ends. The CDR3, as DNA: TGCGCCAGCAGATCAGGGGATACCCAAGAGACCCAGTACTTC. Its protein product is CASRSGDTQETQYF.

The rearrangement links TRBV29-1 to TRBJ2-3, with 10 positions matching TRBD2. J gave up 4 bases and V 7 bases, and 8 bases lay outside the gene matches. Germline assignment: CDR1 SQVTM and CDR2 ANQGSEA. The CDR3 spans 14 residues. The CDR3 is CSGYSGRRSDTQYF. The CDR3 DNA is TGCAGCGGATATAGCGGGAGGCGGTCAGATACGCAGTATTTT.

The chain couples TRBV6-1 to TRBJ2-7; perhaps D is TRBD1 or TRBD2 (7 bases each). Germline values: CDR1 MNHNS, CDR2 SASEGT. The V end lost 8 bases, the J end lost 1 base, and 12 bases lay between the germline ends. CDR3 length: 13 amino acids. CDR3 amino acids: CASQRDRSYEQYF. CDR3 sequence (DNA): TGTGCCAGCCAGCGGGACAGATCCTACGAGCAGTACTTC.

This clonotype was counted between two and nine times. The genes are TRBV4-2 and TRBJ2-1; 16 nucleotides line up with TRBD2. CDR3 size: 17 residues. V shed 1 base and J 10 bases; nucleotides not matched to a gene: 7. Germline V CDR1 and CDR2: LGHNA, YNFKEQ. CDR3 residues: CASSQVLGLAGGQEQFF. CDR3 DNA: TGTGCCAGCAGCCAAGTCCTGGGACTAGCGGGAGGGCAGGAGCAGTTCTTC.

This clonotype was observed at least ten times. The V gene is TRBV12-3 or TRBV12-4, the J gene TRBJ2-5; 9 bases are a match to TRBD1. V lost 3 bases to trimming and J lost 5 bases; unmatched junction nucleotides: 7. CDR3 size: 15 residues. CDR3 in amino acids: CASSLTGGLWETQYF. Written as DNA, the CDR3 is TGTGCCAGCAGTTTGACAGGGGGATTGTGGGAGACCCAGTACTTC.

The chain carries TRBV29-1 and TRBJ1-5; D not certain. There are 12 residues in the CDR3. Germline values: CDR1 SQVTM, CDR2 ANQGSEA. V was pared by 1 base and J by 10 bases, with 11 bases between. The CDR3 here is CSVEVIGEPQHF. CDR3 DNA: TGCAGCGTTGAAGTCATTGGAGAACCCCAGCATTTT.

This clonotype occurred a few times. The chain has TRBV5-4 and TRBJ1-1; D not certain. Germline-derived CDR1 and CDR2 are SGHNT and YYREEE (reference sequence). With 4 bases removed from V and 0 bases from J, the gap between germline ends came to 13 bases. CDR3 length: 15 amino acids. CDR3 amino acids: CASSTRTGMNTEAFF. For the CDR3, the DNA is TGTGCCAGCAGCACCCGGACGGGGATGAACACTGAAGCTTTCTTT.

This clonotype was observed a handful of times. The chain couples TRBV19 to TRBJ2-1; TRBD2 aligns across 10 bases. The CDR3 runs to 15 residues. V was pared by 7 bases and J by 1 base, with 4 bases of the junction left unmatched. Germline V CDR1 and CDR2: LNHDA, SQIVND (reference sequence). As DNA, the CDR3 is TGTGCCAGTATCCCAGCGGGAGGGTCCTACAATGAGCAGTTCTTC. Translating it yields CASIPAGGSYNEQFF.

This clonotype was seen a few times. The chain recombines TRBV5-6 with TRBJ2-7; tentative D call: TRBD1 (7 bases). This CDR3 comprises 16 residues. CDR1 is SGHDT, CDR2 YYEEEE, per germline. V lost 1 base to trimming and J lost 3 bases, with 17 bases between them. CDR3 in DNA: TGTGCCAGCAGCTTGTCGGCGGGACAGCCAAGCTACGAGCAGTACTTC. This gives the protein CASSLSAGQPSYEQYF.